The 23 T cell receptor beta chains below were found in one sample sequenced in a study of OX40 agonist ivuxolimab in advanced cancers. Data came from immunoSEQ multiplex PCR; TCRdb stores just in-frame clones and leaves some out. The table has 100,000 to 150,000 clones, 85% to 95% seen once. Sample: CD4+ or CD8+ T cells sorted from blood, taken in a trial of the OX40 agonist ivuxolimab. The receptor set was obtained from an adult with an advanced solid tumor such as melanoma, head and neck, liver or kidney cancer.

V usage is TRBV28 and J usage is TRBJ2-4, with D perhaps matching TRBD2 (6 bases). V was clipped by 2 bases and J by 5 bases, with 13 bases between them. The CDR3 consists of 15 residues. CDR1 is MDHEN, CDR2 SYDVKM, per germline. For the CDR3, the DNA is TGTGCCAGCAGTTTACGGAGCGGGTCCCAAAACATTCAGTACTTC. Translating it yields CASSLRSGSQNIQYF.

This sequence joins TRBV4-1 and TRBJ2-1; D tentatively fits TRBD1 or TRBD2 (6 bases each). Germline values: CDR1 MGHRA, CDR2 YSYEKL. CDR3 length: 16 residues. V was clipped by 1 base and J by 7 bases, with 17 bases between them. The DNA for the CDR3 is TGCGCCAGCAGCCAAGCGTTGGGAGTAGGGGGGAATGAGCAGTTCTTC. This gives the protein CASSQALGVGGNEQFF.

The sample holds one count of this clone. The V gene is TRBV7-9, the J gene TRBJ1-1; 7 bases align to TRBD1. The CDR3 consists of 15 residues. V lost 3 bases, J lost 0 bases, and 4 bases stayed unmatched. Germline V gene lookup returns CDR1 SEHNR and CDR2 FQNEAQ (reference sequence). CDR3 nucleotide sequence: TGTGCCAGCAGCTTCTACAGGGGAGTGAACACTGAAGCTTTCTTT. Encoded protein: CASSFYRGVNTEAFF.

The chain joins TRBV18 to TRBJ1-3; 8 bases fit TRBD1. With V trimmed by 2 bases and J by 4 bases, 7 bases remained unmatched. This CDR3 has 16 amino acids. Germline-derived CDR1 and CDR2 are KGHSH and LQKENI. CDR3 residues: CASSPIAQGEGNTIYF. The DNA of the CDR3 is TGTGCCAGCTCACCAATAGCACAGGGGGAAGGAAACACCATATATTTT.

The chain recombines TRBV28 with TRBJ1-4; 7 nucleotides match TRBD1. V shed 7 bases, J shed 4 bases, and the junction held 6 bases outside the gene matches. CDR3 length: 14 amino acids. From germline, CDR1 is MDHEN and CDR2 SYDVKM. For the CDR3, the DNA is TGTGCCAGCAAGCCGGGACAGTTTAATGAAAAACTGTTTTTT. Encoded protein: CASKPGQFNEKLFF.

The chain uses TRBV6-1 and TRBJ1-2; D not resolved. CDR1 and CDR2 from the germline V gene are MNHNS and SASEGT. The CDR3 contains 15 residues. V was shortened by 2 bases and J by 2 bases, with 12 bases between the two germline ends. The CDR3 DNA reads as TGTGCCAGCAGTGAATCGGCCATTACAAACTATGGCTACACCTTC. It specifies CASSESAITNYGYTF.

The chain combines TRBV6-5 with TRBJ1-1; D is unresolved. Between the trimmed V and J ends, which lost 2 bases and 4 bases, there was a span of 11 bases. Germline CDR1 and CDR2: MNHEY and SVGAGI. CDR3 size: 14 residues. The CDR3 nucleotides are TGTGCCAGCAGTTACCCGGGTGGTGGCACTGAAGCTTTCTTT. Encoded protein: CASSYPGGGTEAFF.

The chain has TRBV5-4 and TRBJ2-7, with D perhaps TRBD2 (6 bases). Per the germline V gene, CDR1 is SGHNT and CDR2 is YYREEE (reference sequence). V lost 0 bases and J 1 base, leaving 11 bases between the germline ends. CDR3 length equals 15 residues. The CDR3 protein is CASSLGVRGSYEQYF. CDR3 nucleotides: TGTGCCAGCAGCTTGGGGGTGCGGGGTTCCTACGAGCAGTACTTC.

The rearrangement joins TRBV30 to TRBJ1-1; D unclear. In germline, CDR1 is GTSNPN, CDR2 SVGIG (reference sequence). The CDR3 runs 14 residues. Trimming pared 0 bases from V and 0 bases from J, leaving 8 bases between. The CDR3 DNA sequence: TGTGCCTGGAGTGTTCGCACCATGAACACTGAAGCTTTCTTT. Translation: CAWSVRTMNTEAFF. Complete variable domain (other parts from reference TRBV30 and TRBJ1-1): SQTIHQWPATLVQPVGSPLSLECTVEGTSNPNLYWYRQAAGRGLQLLFYSVGIGQISSEVPQNLSASRPQDRQFILSSKKLLLSDSGFYLCAWSVRTMNTEAFFGQGTRLTVV.

The chain links TRBV27 to TRBJ1-2; 9 bases align to TRBD1. Germline CDR1 is MNHEY and CDR2 is SMNVEV (reference sequence). J lost 8 bases, V lost 6 bases, and 7 bases had no gene match. This CDR3 has 13 amino acids. CDR3 region: CASRGTGRKGYTF. The CDR3 DNA follows: TGTGCCAGCAGGGGGACAGGGCGAAAGGGCTACACCTTC.

This clone showed up just once. The chain couples TRBV7-3 to TRBJ2-7; the match to TRBD2 covers 10 bases. Germline loops: CDR1 SGHTA, CDR2 FQGTGA. The CDR3 length is 17 residues. V lost 0 bases and J lost 1; bases outside the gene matches: 6. CDR3 in DNA: TGTGCCAGCAGCTTAACCGGAGCGGGGGGGAGGTCCTACGAGCAGTACTTC. This sequence encodes CASSLTGAGGRSYEQYF.

The chain couples TRBV29-1 to TRBJ2-7; D is perhaps TRBD1 (6 bases). The CDR3 loop spans 14 amino acids. The V and J ends lost 6 bases and 7 bases respectively, with 22 bases between them. Germline-derived CDR1 and CDR2 are SQVTM and ANQGSEA. The CDR3 spells CSVLDRTPGVEQYF. The CDR3 DNA follows: TGCAGCGTCCTCGACAGGACCCCTGGGGTGGAGCAGTACTTC.

The chain combines TRBV6-1 with TRBJ2-5; D not resolved. The CDR3 runs 14 residues. Looked up from germline, CDR1 is MNHNS and CDR2 is SASEGT. The V gene lost 6 bases and the J gene lost 5 bases, with 16 bases spanning the gap. CDR3 sequence: CASRGPGPPETQYF. CDR3 coding DNA: TGTGCCAGCAGAGGCCCGGGCCCGCCCGAGACCCAGTACTTC.

The genes are TRBV4-1 and TRBJ1-1, with D hard to call. The CDR3 sequence is 17 residues long. Germline V gene sequence: CDR1 MGHRA, CDR2 YSYEKL. The V and J ends lost 0 bases and 5 bases respectively, with 19 bases between them. The CDR3: CASSQDRRGPIGTEAFF. The CDR3 DNA is TGCGCCAGCAGCCAAGATCGTCGCGGACCGATAGGAACTGAAGCTTTCTTT.

The V gene is TRBV19, the J gene TRBJ2-2; unclear D gene. The CDR3 spans 15 residues. Germline V lookup: CDR1 LNHDA, CDR2 SQIVND (reference sequence). Trimming took off 4 bases at V and 0 bases at J, with 9 bases between the two ends. The CDR3 DNA is TGTGCCAGTAGTACCACACCCGCGAACACCGGGGAGCTGTTTTTT. This gives the protein CASSTTPANTGELFF. The full variable domain, completed using reference TRBV19 and TRBJ2-2, is DGGITQSPKYLFRKEGQNVTLSCEQNLNHDAMYWYRQDPGQGLRLIYYSQIVNDFQKGDIAEGYSVSREKKESFPLTVTSAQKNPTAFYLCASSTTPANTGELFFGEGSRLTVL.

This chain uses TRBV18 with TRBJ2-7; D may be TRBD1 (6 bases). With 3 bases removed from V and 0 bases from J, the gap between germline ends came to 12 bases. Germline assignment: CDR1 KGHSH and CDR2 LQKENI. This CDR3 is built from 15 residues. CDR3 amino acids: CASSPVARGSYEQYF. The CDR3 nucleotides are TGTGCCAGCTCACCGGTGGCCAGGGGCTCCTACGAGCAGTACTTC. The full variable domain, rest sourced from reference TRBV18 and TRBJ2-7, is NAGVMQNPRHLVRRRGQEARLRCSPMKGHSHVYWYRQLPEEGLKFMVYLQKENIIDESGMPKERFSAEFPKEGPSILRIQQVVRGDSAAYFCASSPVARGSYEQYFGPGTRLTVT.

The chain links TRBV6-6 to TRBJ2-5; 9 bases match TRBD1. V was clipped by 6 bases and J by 5 bases; unmatched bases: 10. The germline V gene has CDR1 MNHNY and CDR2 SVGAGI (reference sequence). CDR3 length equals 15 residues. CDR3: CASRAIQGAGETQYF. The CDR3 nucleotides are TGTGCCAGCAGAGCCATACAGGGGGCTGGGGAGACCCAGTACTTC.

The rearrangement uses TRBV5-1 and TRBJ1-5; D might be TRBD1 (5 bases). Germline CDR1 reads SGHRS; CDR2 reads YFSETQ. This CDR3 spans 15 amino acids. The V gene lost 5 bases and the J gene lost 2 bases, with 14 bases spanning the gap. The CDR3 DNA reads as TGCGCCAGCAGTTCTGAGGGACTCGGCAATCAGCCCCAGCATTTT. Translation gives CASSSEGLGNQPQHF.

The chain uses TRBV10-2 and TRBJ2-3; no clear D. The CDR3 consists of 15 residues. V dropped 0 bases and J dropped 6 bases, with 13 bases sitting between them. Germline V gives CDR1 WSHSY, CDR2 SAAADI. The CDR3 loop is CASSESPGELDTQYF. The DNA of the CDR3 is TGCGCCAGCAGTGAGTCCCCTGGGGAATTGGATACGCAGTATTTT.

This clone was found a few times. V gene TRBV7-9 combines with J gene TRBJ1-2; D not resolved. Per the germline V gene, CDR1 is SEHNR and CDR2 is FQNEAQ (reference sequence). Between the trimmed V and J ends, which lost 4 bases and 4 bases, there was a span of 4 bases. The CDR3 sequence is 11 residues long. The chain's CDR3 is CASSSSYGYTF. CDR3 nucleotide sequence: TGTGCCAGCAGCTCCTCCTATGGCTACACCTTC.

This chain connects TRBV9 to TRBJ2-7, with 7 positions matching TRBD1. V lost 0 bases and J lost 2; bases outside the gene matches: 2. The germline gives CDR1 SGDLS, CDR2 YYNGEE. The CDR3 spans 14 residues. The CDR3 spells CASSVGTGAYEQYF. CDR3 coding DNA: TGTGCCAGCAGCGTAGGGACAGGAGCCTACGAGCAGTACTTC.

The chain couples TRBV7-9 to TRBJ2-5; unclear D gene. Germline-derived CDR1 and CDR2 are SEHNR and FQNEAQ (reference sequence). V shed 5 bases and J shed 12 bases, with 13 bases lying between them. The CDR3 covers 11 residues. DNA for the CDR3: TGTGCCAGCAGCCTCGGACCCCCAGAGTACTTC. Protein: CASSLGPPEYF.

V and J are TRBV5-1 and TRBJ1-6; D gene uncertain. From germline, CDR1 is SGHRS and CDR2 YFSETQ. The V gene lost 1 base and the J gene lost 4 bases, with 3 bases spanning the gap. This CDR3 spans 13 amino acids. CDR3 bases: TGCGCCAGCAGCTTGACGTATAATTCACCCCTCCACTTT. Encoded protein: CASSLTYNSPLHF.